This TCR beta chain was captured by sequencing in a study of T-cell memory formation after mild COVID-19. This clonotype was seen a few times. Antigen unknown. TCRdb re-called the 5' RACE reads through MiXCR, storing one row per CDR3 protein. The sample shows more than 450,000 distinct CDR3 sequences, approximately 19% of them seen only once. Study observations and caveats: Some clones that responded were present in memory (sampled pre-infection), which suggests cross-reactive memory joined.

Sequenced: PBMCs or a T cell subset sorted from them (not recorded which). The source is an adult woman who had mild COVID-19 (a few samples of this study predate the infection). Cell type and time point are not known.

As DNA, the CDR3 is TGTGCCAGCAGCCTCTATAAGTCGCAGGGCAATGAGCAGTTCTTC. The encoded protein is CASSLYKSQGNEQFF. The chain links TRBV14 to TRBJ2-1; a weak D match, TRBD1 (5 bases). Trimming removed 4 bases at V and 6 bases at J, with 16 bases between. This CDR3 comprises 15 residues. CDR1 and CDR2 (germline): SGHDN, FVKESK.